This passage covers 14 T cell receptor beta chains from one sample sequenced in a study of beta chain features in type 1 diabetes. Sequencing targeted expressed TCRB transcripts, as all isolated RNA had been reverse transcribed. Sequenced by immunoSEQ multiplex PCR; TCRdb stores in-frame clones only, minus some. The data show roughly 290,000 clones, about 8.5% seen once. The sequenced sample consisted of central memory CD4+ T cells from blood. All receptors derive from a young woman in good health.

The genes are TRBV4-2 and TRBJ2-7, with 7 bases lining up with TRBD1. The CDR3 spans 13 residues. Germline V CDR1 and CDR2: LGHNA, YNFKEQ. Trimming removed 1 base from V and 6 bases from J; junction bases left unmatched: 3. The CDR3 loop reads CASSQVQGTEQYF. The CDR3 region has the DNA TGTGCCAGCAGCCAAGTACAGGGGACCGAGCAGTACTTC.

The rearrangement links TRBV6-1 to TRBJ1-4, with a possible D match to TRBD1 (5 bases). V gave up 6 bases and J gave up 5 bases, with 13 bases separating them. Germline CDR1 and CDR2: MNHNS and SASEGT. The CDR3 extends over 14 amino acids. In DNA, the CDR3 is TGTGCCAGCAGGCTGGGACTTGCAAATGAAAAACTGTTTTTT. Translated: CASRLGLANEKLFF.

This clone was seen a handful of times. The chain recombines TRBV6-5 with TRBJ1-3, with a possible D match to TRBD1 (5 bases). The V gene lost 7 bases and the J gene lost 0 bases, with 7 bases spanning the gap. From germline, CDR1 is MNHEY and CDR2 SVGAGI. The CDR3 has 13 residues. For the CDR3, the DNA is TGTGCCAGCACGACAGACTCTGGAAACACCATATATTTT. Residues: CASTTDSGNTIYF.

This chain uses TRBV6-1 with TRBJ1-6; D ambiguous. CDR3 size: 16 residues. The V end was cut by 2 bases, the J end by 9 bases, with 17 bases between. CDR1 is MNHNS, CDR2 SASEGT, per germline. The CDR3 here is CASSESFSGIGSPLHF. The CDR3 DNA sequence: TGTGCCAGCAGTGAATCTTTCTCGGGGATAGGTTCACCCCTCCACTTT.

Remarks on this clone: Germline is not matched at one junction end, which may reflect a read error. The chain carries TRBV5-4 and TRBJ2-1, with D tentatively TRBD1 or TRBD2 (5 bases each). This CDR3 is 15 amino acids long. Germline CDR1 and CDR2: SGHNT and YYREEE (reference sequence). CDR3 loop: CASSQEGDPYNEQFF. CDR3 in DNA: TGCGCCAGCAGCCAAGAAGGGGACCCCTACAATGAGCAGTTCTTC.

A few counts support this clone. The chain uses TRBV5-1 and TRBJ2-7; the D gene is possibly TRBD1 (6 bases). This CDR3 comprises 14 residues. From germline, CDR1 is SGHRS and CDR2 YFSETQ. V lost 4 bases to trimming and J lost 1 base, with 12 bases between them. In DNA, the CDR3 is TGCGCCAGCAGCATCATCGGACAGTCCTACGAGCAGTACTTC. Translating it yields CASSIIGQSYEQYF.

This clone occurred a few times. This likely reflects a read error, since a far larger clone is one base away. The gene calls are TRBV30 and TRBJ1-5, with D maybe TRBD1 (5 bases). The CDR3 sequence is 13 residues long. Trimming removed 5 bases at V and 11 bases at J, with 19 bases between. The germline V gene encodes CDR1 GTSNPN and CDR2 SVGIG (reference sequence). This CDR3 is CAWWGGALGTQHF. In DNA form, the CDR3 reads TGTGCCTGGTGGGGAGGGGCCCTAGGAACCCAGCATTTT.

This clone occurred a few times. The chain carries TRBV4-3 and TRBJ1-1; no definite D call. V was cut by 4 bases and J by 7 bases, with 19 bases left in between. Germline-derived CDR1 and CDR2 are LGHNA and YSLEER. The CDR3 consists of 15 residues. In DNA form, the CDR3 reads TGCGCCAGCAGCCCCCGGAGAGGGCGAGGAGATGAAGCTTTCTTT. This gives the protein CASSPRRGRGDEAFF.

The CDR3 loop is CASSSGLAGGQETQYF. DNA of the CDR3: TGTGCCAGCAGCTCAGGACTAGCGGGGGGACAAGAGACCCAGTACTTC. The genes are TRBV7-2 and TRBJ2-5, with TRBD2 matching 14 bases. The CDR3 totals 16 residues. Germline trimming cut 4 bases from V and 2 bases from J; bases unmatched to any gene: 3. CDR1 is SGHTA, CDR2 FQGNSA, per germline. The full variable domain, with the rest looked up from reference TRBV7-2 and TRBJ2-5, is GAGVSQSPSNKVTEKGKDVELRCDPISGHTALYWYRQSLGQGLEFLIYFQGNSAPDKSGLPSDRFSAERTGGSVSTLTIQRTQQEDSAVYLCASSSGLAGGQETQYFGPGTRLLVL.

This clone appeared a few times. The V and J genes are TRBV9 and TRBJ2-2, with unresolved D. Trimming removed 4 bases from V and 6 bases from J, with 10 bases in between. The CDR3 consists of 13 residues. Germline values: CDR1 SGDLS, CDR2 YYNGEE. CDR3 bases: TGTGCCAGCAGCATAACGGTATCCGGGGAGCTGTTTTTT. It translates to CASSITVSGELFF.

The V and J genes are TRBV5-6 and TRBJ1-2, with D possibly TRBD1 on 5 matching bases. There are 15 residues in the CDR3. Per the germline V gene, CDR1 is SGHDT and CDR2 is YYEEEE. The V end was cut by 0 bases, the J end by 5 bases, with 14 bases between. The CDR3 loop reads CASSLVGREAYGYTF. The DNA of the CDR3 is TGTGCCAGCAGCTTGGTGGGGCGAGAAGCATATGGCTACACCTTC.

The chain uses TRBV7-2 and TRBJ2-3; tentative D call: TRBD1 (5 bases). The germline V gene encodes CDR1 SGHTA and CDR2 FQGNSA. V dropped 5 bases and J dropped 4 bases, with 13 bases sitting between them. This CDR3 has 14 amino acids. The CDR3 DNA follows: TGTGCCAGCAGCATAGGCAGGGTACCAGATACGCAGTATTTT. Its translation is CASSIGRVPDTQYF.

There are a few counts of this clone. The chain joins TRBV7-9 to TRBJ2-1, with a weak D call TRBD2 (6 bases). The V gene's germline CDR1 is SEHNR and CDR2 FQNEAQ (reference sequence). The V and J ends lost 5 bases and 0 bases respectively, with 8 bases between them. The CDR3 runs to 14 residues. The CDR3 loop reads CASSGRSSYNEQFF. In DNA, the CDR3 is TGTGCCAGCAGCGGGAGGAGCTCCTACAATGAGCAGTTCTTC.

J is TRBJ1-4 and V is TRBV30; 7 bases line up with TRBD1. CDR1 and CDR2 (germline): GTSNPN, SVGIG (reference sequence). The junction had 3 bases not matched to a gene; V was cut back by 2 bases and J by 6 bases. The CDR3 consists of 13 residues. CDR3 sequence: CAWSKGGHEKLFF. The CDR3 nucleotides are TGTGCCTGGAGTAAAGGGGGCCATGAAAAACTGTTTTTT.